The 3 T cell receptor beta chains presented below share a single source sample, sequenced in a study of cytomegalovirus exposure and HLA in healthy donors. A multiplex PCR was run with 60 Vbeta primers and 13 Jbeta primers. Clones were read by immunoSEQ multiplex PCR, and TCRdb kept only the in-frame ones, dropping some. The repertoire holds over 150,000 clones, with less than 85% as singletons. Material: PBMCs. The receptors come from a middle-aged man in good health and CMV-seronegative.

Comment on this clone: Germline is not matched at one junction end, which may reflect a read error. The J gene is TRBJ2-5, the V gene TRBV30; TRBD2 matches at 10 bases. CDR3 length equals 16 residues. Per the germline V gene, CDR1 is GTSNPN and CDR2 is SVGIG (reference sequence). CDR3 bases: TGTGCCTGGAGTAGGGCTAGCGGGGGCCTCCAAGGGACCCAGTACTTC. It codes for CAWSRASGGLQGTQYF.

J is TRBJ1-2 and V is TRBV19; the match to TRBD1 covers 8 bases. This CDR3 has 14 residues. V trimming: 5 bases; J trimming: 6 bases; junction bases outside the gene matches: 8. The V gene's germline CDR1 is LNHDA and CDR2 SQIVND (reference sequence). CDR3: CASSPSGQGNGYTF. In nucleotides, the CDR3 is TGTGCCAGTAGTCCTTCTGGACAGGGTAATGGCTACACCTTC.

This clone was detected once. The chain has TRBV27 and TRBJ1-4; 8 bases line up with TRBD1. Germline V gene data show CDR1 as MNHEY and CDR2 as SMNVEV (reference sequence). V gave up 3 bases and J gave up 7 bases; unmatched junction bases: 4. The CDR3 has 14 residues. CDR3 loop: CASSFGTGREKLFF. CDR3 DNA: TGTGCCAGCAGTTTTGGGACAGGTCGTGAAAAACTGTTTTTT.